This T cell receptor beta chain is drawn from a study of T cell responses to AZD1222 COVID-19 vaccine. Study-wide results and caveats: Of spike-specific TCRs, nearly half reportedly target regions left unmutated in variants. Clonal diversity was possibly underestimated; the donors were predominantly white British and more often female. Increased Spike-specific TCR breadth and depth were observed after two AZD1222 doses. Only five or six individuals given AZD1222 were seropositive at baseline.

There are 19 residues in the CDR3. Clones were read by immunoSEQ multiplex PCR, and TCRdb kept only the in-frame ones, dropping some. The sample yields tens of thousands of clones, 90% seen once. A note on this clone: Its matching antigen is unknown.

The clonotype comes from an adult in good health. Source: peripheral blood, taken on day 0 of AZD1222 vaccination. This sequence joins TRBV21-1 and TRBJ1-6. TRBV21-1 corresponds to a pseudogene. The CDR3 DNA is TGTGCCAGCAGCATCGGGGGCAGGGGTCGAAGCTCCTATAATTCACCCCTCCACTTT. Amino acids: CASSIGGRGRSSYNSPLHF.